Listed here are 19 T cell receptor beta chains from one sample, sequenced in a study of regulatory T cells in long-lasting Graves disease. According to the study, TCR beta libraries were built with iRepertoire HTBI primers and CDR3-region Arm-PCR. TCRdb itself ran the multiplex PCR reads through MiXCR, one entry per CDR3 protein. The top ten hold about a fifth of the sample, which has around 420,000 distinct CDR3 sequences, less than 20% seen once. Time point in this sample: newly diagnosed GD, antithyroid drugs for less than 3 months. Making the TCR library involved RNA that had been extracted from PBMCs. The sequencing used peripheral blood mononuclear cells (PBMCs), collected at new diagnosis, from a patient treated with antithyroid drugs. All receptors come from a female donor with Graves disease.

With respect to this clonotype: This may arise from a read error, as a much more abundant clone is one base away. The genes are TRBV6-6 and TRBJ2-1; 7 bases match TRBD2. The end of the DNA aligns better with TRBJ2-7, so the J call may be wrong. Germline V gives CDR1 MNHNY, CDR2 SVGAGI (reference sequence). This CDR3 is 15 amino acids long. The CDR3: CASSYSIAGADEQYF. CDR3 DNA sequence: TGTGCCAGCAGTTACTCGATAGCGGGTGCGGATGAGCAGTACTTC.

This clonotype was recorded many times. The chain uses TRBV10-3 and TRBJ1-1, with TRBD1 as a possible D gene (6 bases). Germline V gene lookup returns CDR1 ENHRY and CDR2 SYGVKD. The V and J ends lost 11 bases and 0 bases respectively, with 16 bases between them. The CDR3 sequence is 14 residues long. CDR3 sequence reads: CAARWGQVNTEAFF. The CDR3 DNA reads TGTGCCGCCAGGTGGGGACAAGTGAACACTGAAGCTTTCTTT.

Comment on this clonotype: A far larger clone differs by one base, so this is likely a read error. DNA for the CDR3: TGTGCCAGCACCATGACAGGGGCAGTGGCCTACGAGCAGTTCTTC. This translates into CASTMTGAVAYEQFF. V and J are TRBV2 and TRBJ2-1, with 8 bases matching TRBD1. Trimming removed 7 bases from V and 10 bases from J; junction bases left unmatched: 15. CDR1 SNHLY and CDR2 FYNNEI come from the germline V gene. The CDR3 is made up of 15 amino acids.

This clonotype was observed at least ten times. V gene TRBV27 combines with J gene TRBJ1-1; D is possibly TRBD1 (5 bases). Trimming removed 6 bases at V and 8 bases at J, with 16 bases between. Germline CDR1 reads MNHEY; CDR2 reads SMNVEV (reference sequence). This CDR3 spans 13 amino acids. The CDR3 nucleotides read TGTGCCAGCAGGGGGACGGGGGAACGAGAAGCTTTCTTT. Protein: CASRGTGEREAFF.

This clonotype was observed many times. The gene calls are TRBV9 and TRBJ2-7, with TRBD1 matching over 8 bases. Germline-derived CDR1 and CDR2 are SGDLS and YYNGEE. J lost 4 bases, V lost 1 base, and 7 bases had no gene match. This CDR3 comprises 15 residues. CDR3 sequence reads: CASSVSLGTGYEQYF. In nucleotides, the CDR3 is TGTGCCAGCAGCGTATCCCTAGGGACAGGTTACGAGCAGTACTTC.

This clonotype has at least ten counts. The V and J genes are TRBV6-1 and TRBJ2-3, with D possibly being TRBD1 (7 bases). The CDR3 is 18 amino acids. The V end was cut by 2 bases, the J end by 6 bases, with 24 bases between. Germline loops: CDR1 MNHNS, CDR2 SASEGT. Here the CDR3 reads CASSERGFGGGFWDTQYF. The CDR3 coding sequence is TGTGCCAGCAGTGAACGGGGTTTTGGAGGGGGCTTTTGGGATACGCAGTATTTT.

This clonotype was counted at least ten times. J is TRBJ2-2 and V is TRBV28, with 14 bases fitting TRBD2. Germline V gene sequence: CDR1 MDHEN, CDR2 SYDVKM. V trimming: 3 bases; J trimming: 7 bases; junction bases outside the gene matches: 4. The CDR3 has 16 amino acids. Written as DNA, the CDR3 is TGTGCCAGCAGTTTGGGACTAGCGGGAGTAAACGGGGAGCTGTTTTTT. Encoded protein: CASSLGLAGVNGELFF. The variable domain in full, with the rest retrieved from reference TRBV28 and TRBJ2-2, is DVKVTQSSRYLVKRTGEKVFLECVQDMDHENMFWYRQDPGLGLRLIYFSYDVKMKEKGDIPEGYSVSREKKERFSLILESASTNQTSMYLCASSLGLAGVNGELFFGEGSRLTVL.

The chain joins TRBV7-2 to TRBJ2-7, with 11 bases identical to TRBD2. The junction had 8 bases not matched to a gene; V was cut back by 1 base and J by 6 bases. Per the germline V gene, CDR1 is SGHTA and CDR2 is FQGNSA. This CDR3 spans 16 amino acids. The CDR3 DNA is TGTGCCAGCAGCTTAGTCTTAGCGGGAGGGCCACTCGAGCAGTACTTC. This gives the protein CASSLVLAGGPLEQYF.

This clonotype was seen at least ten times. This chain links TRBV5-1 with TRBJ2-5; 8 nucleotides line up with TRBD1. Germline V lookup: CDR1 SGHRS, CDR2 YFSETQ. There are 15 residues in the CDR3. The junction had 8 bases not matched to a gene; V was cut back by 2 bases and J by 5 bases. CDR3 coding DNA: TGCGCCAGCAGCTTACGTACAGGGGGACAGGAGACCCAGTACTTC. Translated: CASSLRTGGQETQYF.

This clonotype was observed a handful of times. This chain connects TRBV14 to TRBJ2-7; TRBD2 matches at 7 bases. Trimming at V came to 1 base and at J to 2 bases, leaving 8 bases not matched to a gene. CDR1 is SGHDN and CDR2 is FVKESK in the germline V gene. This CDR3 is 16 amino acids long. CDR3 region: CASSQVNSGRPYEQYF. The CDR3 nucleotides read TGTGCCAGCAGCCAAGTTAATAGCGGGCGACCCTACGAGCAGTACTTC.

This clonotype has only a few counts. V is TRBV29-1 and J is TRBJ2-1, with TRBD2 identical over 11 bases. Looked up from germline, CDR1 is SQVTM and CDR2 is ANQGSEA. This CDR3 is built from 15 residues. The ends lost 1 base at V and 12 bases at J; junction bases unmatched: 11. DNA of the CDR3: TGCAGCGTTGAAGCAGGGCTAGCGGGGGGCCTGGCGCAGTTCTTC. This gives the protein CSVEAGLAGGLAQFF.

At least ten counts were recorded for this clonotype. The V call is TRBV11-2, the J call TRBJ2-1; 11 bases match TRBD2. The CDR3 has 17 amino acids. The V and J ends lost 3 bases and 1 base, in that order; junction bases with no gene match: 5. Looked up from germline, CDR1 is SGHAT and CDR2 is FQNNGV. CDR3 loop: CASSFRLAGGSYNEQFF. The DNA for the CDR3 is TGTGCCAGCAGCTTTAGGCTAGCGGGAGGTTCCTACAATGAGCAGTTCTTC.

This clonotype appeared many times. The CDR3, as DNA: TGTGCCAGCAGTAAGCGAGGGACAGATACGCAGTATTTT. Its translation is CASSKRGTDTQYF. V usage is TRBV3-1 and J usage is TRBJ2-3, with a possible D match to TRBD2 (5 bases). V was trimmed by 6 bases and J by 3 bases, leaving 10 bases between them. Germline CDR1 is LGHDT and CDR2 is YNNKEL (reference sequence). CDR3 size: 13 residues.

V is TRBV16 and J is TRBJ1-1; D gene unclear. CDR1 and CDR2 from the germline V gene are KGHSY and FQNENV. There are 18 residues in the CDR3. Trimming took off 0 bases at V and 3 bases at J, with 20 bases between the two ends. The CDR3 DNA follows: TGTGCCAGCAGCCAATCTGTTATCAGACTAATAACCCACACTGAAGCTTTCTTT. It codes for CASSQSVIRLITHTEAFF.

A remark on this clonotype: An end of the junction differs from the germline gene, which may be a read error. The gene calls are TRBV5-1 and TRBJ2-6; D is perhaps TRBD1 (6 bases). Germline-derived CDR1 and CDR2 are SGHRS and YFSETQ. The CDR3 is made up of 17 amino acids. This chain's CDR3 is CASRPGTLRSGANVPTF. CDR3 bases: TGCGCCAGCAGGCCCGGGACACTTCGCTCTGGGGCCAACGTCCCGACTTTC.

In its sample, this clonotype was seen many times. The chain is built from TRBV3-1 and TRBJ2-3, with a tentative D call TRBD2 (6 bases). Germline V gene sequence: CDR1 LGHDT, CDR2 YNNKEL (reference sequence). The V and J ends lost 1 base and 7 bases respectively, with 12 bases between them. CDR3 length: 14 amino acids. The CDR3 region has the DNA TGTGCCAGCAGCCAAGTCCCAGCGGGTTATACGCAGTATTTT. It is translated as CASSQVPAGYTQYF.

This clonotype has a handful of counts. The chain carries TRBV6-2 or TRBV6-3 and TRBJ1-2; D is possibly TRBD1 (5 bases). This CDR3 is built from 11 residues. Between the trimmed V and J ends, which lost 6 bases and 7 bases, there was a span of 9 bases. The germline V gene encodes CDR1 MNHEY and CDR2 SVGEGT. CDR3 amino acids: CASRGTAGYTF. CDR3 coding DNA: TGTGCCAGCAGGGGGACCGCTGGCTACACCTTC.

The gene calls are TRBV3-1 and TRBJ2-5; D is uncertain. V dropped 2 bases and J dropped 5 bases, with 6 bases sitting between them. Germline V CDR1 and CDR2: LGHDT, YNNKEL (reference sequence). CDR3 length equals 12 residues. CDR3 amino acids: CASSQYRETQYF. DNA of the CDR3: TGTGCCAGCAGCCAATATCGCGAGACCCAGTACTTC.

At least ten counts were recorded for this clonotype. The chain couples TRBV6-5 to TRBJ1-2; 7 nucleotides match TRBD1. Trimming removed 2 bases from V and 3 bases from J; junction bases left unmatched: 6. CDR1 is MNHEY, CDR2 SVGAGI, per germline. This CDR3 spans 15 amino acids. The CDR3 is CASSYPSGGDYGYTF. DNA for the CDR3: TGTGCCAGCAGTTACCCTTCAGGGGGAGACTATGGCTACACCTTC.